This entry is about one TCR beta chain. What it recognizes is unknown. The data stem from a study of shared clonotypes between healthy human individuals. General study results and limits: Sampling used blood alone; tissue repertoires probably differ. Sequencing depth was expected to affect clonotype sharing among donors.

Original methodology: In the immunoSEQ data, sequences were junction-only and lacked quality scores, so filtering differed. Data came from immunoSEQ multiplex PCR; TCRdb stores just in-frame clones and leaves some out. Clone size and V and J calls were adopted from that table, with D and trimming inferred from the DNA. The top ten hold approximately 12% of the sample, which has about 500,000 clones, around 77% seen once. The germline V gene encodes CDR1 LNHDA and CDR2 SQIVND (reference sequence). The CDR3 consists of 14 residues. J gave up 3 bases and V 7 bases, and 6 bases lay outside the gene matches.

This receptor was identified in a woman aged 40-49 years in good health. Some clones in this sample may be carry-over from other donors' samples. The sample was PBMCs. The chain combines TRBV19 with TRBJ1-5, with 7 bases identical to TRBD1. In DNA form, the CDR3 reads TGTGCCAGTAACCGGGACAGCATCAATCAGCCCCAGCATTTT. This gives the protein CASNRDSINQPQHF. Full variable domain (rest looked up from reference TRBV19 and TRBJ1-5): DGGITQSPKYLFRKEGQNVTLSCEQNLNHDAMYWYRQDPGQGLRLIYYSQIVNDFQKGDIAEGYSVSREKKESFPLTVTSAQKNPTAFYLCASNRDSINQPQHFGDGTRLSIL.